The present T cell receptor (beta chain) was sequenced within a study of cytomegalovirus exposure and HLA in healthy donors. Study overall: Drawn from HLA-typed donors, approximately 85 million unique TCRs were held in an early data release.

The PCR used 60 Vbeta and 13 Jbeta primers. Here immunoSEQ multiplex PCR was the method, and the copy in TCRdb shows in-frame clones only, minus some. Of approximately 150,000 clones listed, roughly three quarters are singletons. The CDR3 totals 18 residues. V lost 3 bases to trimming and J lost 0 bases; unmatched junction nucleotides: 8. Per the germline V gene, CDR1 is LNHDA and CDR2 is SQIVND (reference sequence). The sequenced sample was PBMCs. The clonotype comes from a female donor in good health and CMV-seronegative. V usage is TRBV19 and J usage is TRBJ2-2; 9 bases are a match to TRBD2. The CDR3 region is CASSILPSGRPNTGELFF. As DNA, the CDR3 is TGTGCCAGTAGTATTTTGCCCAGCGGGAGGCCGAACACCGGGGAGCTGTTTTTT.